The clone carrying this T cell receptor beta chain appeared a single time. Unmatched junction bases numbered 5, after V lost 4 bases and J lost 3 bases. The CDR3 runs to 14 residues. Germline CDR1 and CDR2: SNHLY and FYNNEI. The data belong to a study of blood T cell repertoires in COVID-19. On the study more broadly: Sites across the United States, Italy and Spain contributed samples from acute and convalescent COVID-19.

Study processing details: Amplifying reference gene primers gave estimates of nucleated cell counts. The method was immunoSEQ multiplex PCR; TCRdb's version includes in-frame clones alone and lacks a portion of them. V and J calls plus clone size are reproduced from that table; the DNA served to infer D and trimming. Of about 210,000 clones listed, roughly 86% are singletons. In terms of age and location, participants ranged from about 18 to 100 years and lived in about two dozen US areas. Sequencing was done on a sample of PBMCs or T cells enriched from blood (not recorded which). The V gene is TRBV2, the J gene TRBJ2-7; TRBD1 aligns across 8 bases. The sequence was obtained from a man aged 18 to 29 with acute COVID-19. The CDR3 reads CASSAGQESYEQYF. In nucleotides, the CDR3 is TGTGCCAGCAGTGCGGGACAGGAGAGCTACGAGCAGTACTTC.